A selection of T cell receptor beta chains follows, all from one sample in a study of blood T cell repertoires in COVID-19. TCRdb keeps only in-frame clones here, not all; method: immunoSEQ multiplex PCR. Among tens of thousands of clones listed, approximately 90% were seen once. Input material: peripheral blood. Receptor source: a man aged 65-85 years with active or convalescent COVID-19. Both conserved end residues are part of each CDR3.

V: TRBV5-1
CDR3: CASSRTGGNTEAFF

V: TRBV25-1
CDR3: CASSDPSGDREQFF

V: TRBV5-1
CDR3: CASSLDPATGTTYNEQFF

V: TRBV28
CDR3: CASTGTVTKNIQYF

V: TRBV5-1
CDR3: CASSSGNVNSPLHF

V: TRBV19
CDR3: CASSIRSARGEETQYF

V: TRBV19
CDR3: CASSTRDSSSPLHF

V: TRBV3-1/TRBV3-2
CDR3: CASSPREQEETQYF

V: TRBV19
CDR3: CASAFFQRGYNEQFF

V: TRBV30
CDR3: CAWRLTGLLNEQYF

V: TRBV29-1
CDR3: CSVFGDRGGYTF

V: TRBV7-3
CDR3: CASSESSGSAYEQYF

V: TRBV5-1
CDR3: CASSLNTAGGDEQFF

V: TRBV2
CDR3: CASRGQISNQPQHF

V: TRBV10-3
CDR3: CAITGQLGPQNTIYF

V: TRBV6-2/TRBV6-3
CDR3: CASSWDSGGGYTF

V: TRBV3-1/TRBV3-2
CDR3: CASSQDRVWFRDRGPNTEAFF

V: TRBV28
CDR3: CASSSGGATNTGELFF

V: TRBV12-5
CDR3: CATSEGLNTEAFF

V: TRBV9
CDR3: CASSRQGIVNEKLFF

V: TRBV6-1
CDR3: CASSEEATGNTEAFF

V: TRBV4-1
CDR3: CASSQGSSYNSPLHF

V: TRBV10-3
CDR3: CAISPSGRIYNEQFF

V: TRBV6-1
CDR3: CASSDFGTSGRYEQYF

V: TRBV27
CDR3: CASSLEGTGPNSPLHF

V: TRBV14
CDR3: CASSQSGRNTEAFF

V: TRBV7-2
CDR3: CASSLLPRETQYF

V: TRBV4-3
CDR3: CASSQGAKPSTDTQYF

V: TRBV3-1/TRBV3-2
CDR3: CASSPTTANYGYTF

V: TRBV27
CDR3: CATWDSSPSNEQFF

V: TRBV6-2/TRBV6-3
CDR3: CASSTRMRLAGEGGSYEQYF

V: TRBV24-1
CDR3: CATSDFKGQPQHF

V: TRBV2
CDR3: CASSMIVGGLNEKLFF

V: TRBV7-6
CDR3: CASNTGVSEQYF

V: TRBV2
CDR3: CASSEGSSGRFGTQYF

V: TRBV5-1
CDR3: CASSSKRLAGDSDTQYF

V: TRBV5-6
CDR3: CASSLNLLRNQPQHF

V: TRBV7-9
CDR3: CASSTWTEPFYGYTF

V: TRBV19
CDR3: CASSIRLLALNEQFF

V: TRBV6-5
CDR3: CASRRQGQSNTEAFF

V: TRBV7-9
CDR3: CASSLGRGQGDYGYTF

V: TRBV28
CDR3: CASSFQGTGNTIYF

V: TRBV2
CDR3: CASTGGNQPQHF

V: TRBV28
CDR3: CASSLLGTGSVAEAFF

V: TRBV10-3
CDR3: CAISTSGTLSSGNTIYF